The 5 T cell receptor beta chains listed next were all sequenced from one sample in a study of CD8 T cells in Susac syndrome. Roughly 0.45 to 1 ug RNA was reverse transcribed with random hexamers. TCRdb redid the calling of the immunoSEQ multiplex PCR reads with MiXCR, one entry per CDR3 protein. The sample includes over 120,000 distinct CDR3 sequences, around 95% seen only once; the top ten take 0.14%. Sequencing was done on a sample of CD4+ T cells from PBMCs. These receptors came from a human donor with Susac syndrome.

The chain links TRBV12-3 or TRBV12-4 to TRBJ2-2; D remains unclear. Trimming shortened V by 3 bases and J by 0 bases, and 5 bases separated the two germline ends. The CDR3 is 14 amino acids. The CDR3 here is CASSLSTNTGELFF. CDR3 nucleotide sequence: TGTGCCAGCAGTTTGTCTACGAACACCGGGGAGCTGTTTTTT.

The V call is TRBV7-8, the J call TRBJ1-1; D is uncertain. Deletions cut 0 bases from V and 3 bases from J, with 5 bases between. The CDR3 runs to 13 residues. Germline CDR1 SGHVS, CDR2 FQNEAQ. The CDR3 nucleotides read TGTGCCAGCAGCTTAGCTCCTTACACTGAAGCTTTCTTT. Encoded protein: CASSLAPYTEAFF.

The CDR3 DNA reads TGTGCCAGCAGCGTAGGGGTCTACAATGAGCAGTTCTTC. The encoded protein is CASSVGVYNEQFF. This chain joins TRBV9 and TRBJ2-1; D unclear. Germline lookup yields CDR1 SGDLS and CDR2 YYNGEE. V shed 0 bases and J shed 3 bases, with 4 bases lying between them. CDR3 length: 13 residues.

The gene calls are TRBV2 and TRBJ1-6, with 10 bases fitting TRBD1. Per germline, CDR1 SNHLY and CDR2 FYNNEI. CDR3 size: 17 residues. V lost 4 bases, J lost 8 bases, and 11 bases stayed unmatched. This CDR3 reads CASSGTAAGTGDSPLHF. In DNA, the CDR3 is TGTGCCAGCAGTGGAACAGCCGCCGGGACAGGGGATTCACCCCTCCACTTT.

Here the CDR3 DNA reads TGTGCCAGCACTCGGACAGGGGGCGTCTCTGGGGCCAACGTCCTGACTTTC. This codes for CASTRTGGVSGANVLTF. This rearrangement joins TRBV28 to TRBJ2-6; 11 bases line up with TRBD1. CDR1 and CDR2 (germline): MDHEN, SYDVKM. The CDR3 consists of 17 residues. V trimming: 7 bases; J trimming: 0 bases; junction bases outside the gene matches: 5.